The 29 T cell receptor beta chains in this list originate from one sample, sequenced in a study of cytomegalovirus exposure and HLA in healthy donors. The PCR made use of 60 Vbeta and 13 Jbeta primers. Assay: immunoSEQ multiplex PCR; the TCRdb copy retains only in-frame clones and omits some. The specimen's table records 130,000 to 150,000 clones. Material: PBMCs. All receptors come from a male donor in good health and CMV-seronegative.

The rearrangement links TRBV4-3 to TRBJ1-1; weak D call: TRBD1 (5 bases). Trimming took 8 bases from V and 5 from J, leaving 21 bases between them. Germline V CDR1 and CDR2: LGHNA, YSLEER. This CDR3 has 15 residues. The chain's CDR3 is CASPGDRTRGTEAFF. In DNA, the CDR3 is TGCGCCAGCCCCGGGGACCGGACGCGGGGGACTGAAGCTTTCTTT.

A remark on this clone: Other DNA sequences in this sample translate to the same CDR3. The chain uses TRBV19 and TRBJ2-2, with D possibly being TRBD2 (5 bases). V was pared by 1 base and J by 6 bases, with 6 bases between. Germline assignment: CDR1 LNHDA and CDR2 SQIVND (reference sequence). The CDR3 is made up of 13 amino acids. CDR3 amino acids: CASSIGGPGELFF. The CDR3 DNA follows: TGTGCCAGTAGTATAGGAGGGCCCGGGGAGCTGTTTTTT. Together with reference TRBV19 and TRBJ2-2, the CDR3 gives the full variable domain: DGGITQSPKYLFRKEGQNVTLSCEQNLNHDAMYWYRQDPGQGLRLIYYSQIVNDFQKGDIAEGYSVSREKKESFPLTVTSAQKNPTAFYLCASSIGGPGELFFGEGSRLTVL.

The rearrangement links TRBV9 to TRBJ2-7, with 7 bases matching TRBD2. The V segment lost 0 bases and the J segment 2 bases; nucleotides outside the gene matches: 8. The CDR3 runs 16 residues. Germline V CDR1 and CDR2: SGDLS, YYNGEE. The CDR3 DNA reads TGTGCCAGCAGCGTAGGAGCGGGGCAGACGACCTACGAGCAGTACTTC. Encoded protein: CASSVGAGQTTYEQYF.

This chain uses TRBV5-1 with TRBJ2-7; 12 nucleotides agree with TRBD2. Germline CDR1 is SGHRS and CDR2 is YFSETQ. The CDR3 loop spans 15 amino acids. V lost 4 bases, J lost 3 bases, and 5 bases stayed unmatched. CDR3 nucleotide sequence: TGCGCCAGCAGCCCACGGACTAGCGGGAACTACGAGCAGTACTTC. It specifies CASSPRTSGNYEQYF.

The chain employs TRBV7-9 and TRBJ2-7; TRBD1 matches at 8 bases. Per the germline V gene, CDR1 is SEHNR and CDR2 is FQNEAQ (reference sequence). Germline trimming cut 3 bases from V and 3 bases from J; bases unmatched to any gene: 10. This CDR3 is built from 16 residues. The CDR3 loop is CASSLAGGTGGYEQYF. In DNA, the CDR3 is TGTGCCAGCAGCTTGGCCGGGGGTACAGGGGGCTACGAGCAGTACTTC.

The chain carries TRBV27 and TRBJ2-1; TRBD2 agrees at 9 bases. Unmatched junction bases numbered 3, after V lost 2 bases and J lost 7 bases. The CDR3 extends over 14 amino acids. Germline CDR1 reads MNHEY; CDR2 reads SMNVEV (reference sequence). CDR3 in amino acids: CASSLAGGLNEQFF. As DNA, the CDR3 is TGTGCCAGCAGTTTAGCGGGGGGGCTTAATGAGCAGTTCTTC.

This chain connects TRBV18 to TRBJ2-2, with 11 bases fitting TRBD1. Losses at the gene ends were 3 bases for V and 0 bases for J; bases not matched to a gene: 6. The CDR3 is 18 amino acids. The germline CDR1 and CDR2 sequences are KGHSH and LQKENI. The chain's CDR3 is CASSPGGTGGTNTGELFF. CDR3 bases: TGTGCCAGCTCACCTGGCGGGACAGGGGGAACGAACACCGGGGAGCTGTTTTTT.

This rearrangement joins TRBV27 to TRBJ2-5; D is perhaps TRBD1 (6 bases). The V and J ends lost 4 bases and 2 bases respectively, with 14 bases between them. Germline V gives CDR1 MNHEY, CDR2 SMNVEV (reference sequence). The CDR3 is made up of 15 amino acids. CDR3 nucleotide sequence: TGTGCCAGCAGTTCCCGGACAGCTCCACAAGAGACCCAGTACTTC. Translation: CASSSRTAPQETQYF.

The rearrangement joins TRBV6-1 to TRBJ2-7; 7 bases are shared with TRBD2. Trimming cost V 0 bases and J 2 bases; bases outside gene matches: 1. This CDR3 is 14 amino acids long. Germline V gives CDR1 MNHNS, CDR2 SASEGT. The CDR3 here is CASSEAGGTYEQYF. CDR3 coding DNA: TGTGCCAGCAGTGAAGCGGGGGGGACCTACGAGCAGTACTTC.

This rearrangement joins TRBV27 to TRBJ2-2, with 7 bases fitting TRBD1. Germline CDR1 is MNHEY and CDR2 is SMNVEV (reference sequence). There are 15 residues in the CDR3. The J segment lost 7 bases and the V segment lost 4 bases, leaving 9 bases of the junction unmatched. This CDR3 reads CASSSIQGFGGELFF. CDR3 nucleotides: TGTGCCAGCAGTTCGATACAGGGGTTCGGCGGGGAGCTGTTTTTT.

The chain links TRBV30 to TRBJ2-7; tentative D call: TRBD1 (5 bases). Germline V gives CDR1 GTSNPN, CDR2 SVGIG (reference sequence). This CDR3 is built from 17 residues. Trimming left V 2 bases short and J 1 base short, with 21 bases between. CDR3 DNA: TGTGCCTGGAGTCCTCAAAGGGGCAGGGATTTTTCCTACGAGCAGTACTTC. This sequence encodes CAWSPQRGRDFSYEQYF.

The chain carries TRBV30 and TRBJ1-5; D is undetermined. Germline V gives CDR1 GTSNPN, CDR2 SVGIG (reference sequence). Trimming stripped 1 base from V and 0 bases from J, with 10 bases between. The CDR3 totals 15 residues. Written as DNA, the CDR3 is TGTGCCTGGAGTGGTAGTCCAGGTAGCAATCAGCCCCAGCATTTT. Translating it yields CAWSGSPGSNQPQHF.

The J gene is TRBJ2-5, the V gene TRBV5-1, with a weak D call TRBD1 (5 bases). The CDR3 runs to 18 residues. CDR1 SGHRS and CDR2 YFSETQ come from the germline V gene. V was cut by 1 base and J by 1 base, with 20 bases left in between. CDR3 amino acids: CASSLTTGRPDRQETQYF. As DNA, the CDR3 is TGCGCCAGCAGCTTGACCACAGGCCGCCCGGATCGCCAAGAGACCCAGTACTTC. The complete variable domain, with remaining parts taken from reference TRBV5-1 and TRBJ2-5, reads KAGVTQTPRYLIKTRGQQVTLSCSPISGHRSVSWYQQTPGQGLQFLFEYFSETQRNKGNFPGRFSGRQFSNSRSEMNVSTLELGDSALYLCASSLTTGRPDRQETQYFGPGTRLLVL.

The chain uses TRBV27 and TRBJ1-5, with 7 bases identical to TRBD1. Losses at the gene ends were 5 bases for V and 5 bases for J; bases not matched to a gene: 9. CDR3 length equals 15 residues. Per the germline V gene, CDR1 is MNHEY and CDR2 is SMNVEV (reference sequence). The CDR3 DNA reads as TGTGCCAGCAGTCCACCTGGGACAGCTCATCAGCCCCAGCATTTT. Its protein is CASSPPGTAHQPQHF.

The J gene is TRBJ1-2, the V gene TRBV5-1; no clear D. Germline assignment: CDR1 SGHRS and CDR2 YFSETQ. The CDR3 has 17 residues. V lost 0 bases and J lost 4, with 19 bases in between. The CDR3: CASSLATGQKLFYGYTF. The CDR3 nucleotides read TGCGCCAGCAGCTTGGCGACGGGTCAGAAGCTTTTCTATGGCTACACCTTC.

The V call is TRBV5-4, the J call TRBJ1-1; D not certain. CDR1 and CDR2 (germline): SGHNT, YYREEE (reference sequence). V lost 0 bases and J lost 0, with 6 bases in between. The CDR3 length is 14 residues. The CDR3 nucleotides read TGTGCCAGCAGCTTGGAAATCATGAACACTGAAGCTTTCTTT. This encodes CASSLEIMNTEAFF.

Turning to this clone: Distinct nucleotide sequences in the sample also encode this CDR3. The chain couples TRBV28 to TRBJ1-1; D may be TRBD1 (5 bases). This CDR3 is built from 13 residues. Per the germline V gene, CDR1 is MDHEN and CDR2 is SYDVKM. With 3 bases removed from V and 5 bases from J, the gap between germline ends came to 10 bases. CDR3 bases: TGTGCCAGCAGTTTGGGGCGATTAACTGAAGCTTTCTTT. It is translated as CASSLGRLTEAFF.

The genes are TRBV7-9 and TRBJ2-7, with D possibly matching TRBD2 (6 bases). The V and J ends lost 2 bases and 5 bases respectively, with 16 bases between them. The CDR3 consists of 15 residues. The germline V gene has CDR1 SEHNR and CDR2 FQNEAQ (reference sequence). The CDR3 loop reads CASSLIGSRVNEQYF. Here the CDR3 DNA reads TGTGCCAGCAGCTTAATCGGGAGTCGGGTTAACGAGCAGTACTTC.

The chain links TRBV5-1 to TRBJ1-2, with 7 bases that match TRBD1. This CDR3 is built from 14 residues. The ends lost 0 bases at V and 5 bases at J; junction bases unmatched: 4. The germline CDR1 and CDR2 sequences are SGHRS and YFSETQ. DNA of the CDR3: TGCGCCAGCAGCTTGGACGCAGGGGGGTATGGCTACACCTTC. The encoded protein is CASSLDAGGYGYTF.

The chain links TRBV6-1 to TRBJ1-4; 7 nucleotides line up with TRBD1. CDR3 length equals 15 residues. V lost 3 bases, J lost 3 bases, and 4 bases stayed unmatched. Germline V CDR1 and CDR2: MNHNS, SASEGT. The CDR3 loop reads CASSDPGQPNEKLFF. The CDR3 DNA reads TGTGCCAGCAGTGATCCGGGACAGCCTAATGAAAAACTGTTTTTT.

The chain combines TRBV7-2 with TRBJ1-2, with 9 bases that match TRBD1. This CDR3 has 15 residues. Germline V gene data show CDR1 as SGHTA and CDR2 as FQGNSA. V gave up 3 bases and J gave up 3 bases; unmatched junction bases: 5. The CDR3 protein is CASSLGQGSHYGYTF. CDR3 bases: TGTGCCAGCAGCTTGGGACAGGGAAGTCACTATGGCTACACCTTC.

The CDR3 DNA reads TGTGCCAGCAGCTCCCGCGGCAACTATGGCTACACCTTC. Translation gives CASSSRGNYGYTF. The genes are TRBV9 and TRBJ1-2; D uncertain. This CDR3 is 13 amino acids long. Trimming shortened V by 4 bases and J by 2 bases, and 9 bases separated the two germline ends. Germline V CDR1 and CDR2: SGDLS, YYNGEE.

V usage is TRBV30 and J usage is TRBJ2-3, with D perhaps matching TRBD2 (5 bases). Trimming removed 2 bases from V and 2 bases from J, with 11 bases in between. In germline, CDR1 is GTSNPN, CDR2 SVGIG (reference sequence). This CDR3 region has 14 residues. The CDR3 loop reads CAWSYGIATDTQYF. The CDR3 DNA reads TGTGCCTGGAGTTACGGGATCGCCACAGATACGCAGTATTTT.

The chain is built from TRBV30 and TRBJ1-6; D is possibly TRBD1 (6 bases). The CDR3 contains 14 residues. Germline lookup yields CDR1 GTSNPN and CDR2 SVGIG (reference sequence). V gave up 2 bases and J gave up 7 bases, with 12 bases separating them. In nucleotides, the CDR3 is TGTGCCTGGAGTCTTGCAGGGGCAAATTCACCCCTCCACTTT. This encodes CAWSLAGANSPLHF.

The J gene is TRBJ1-4, the V gene TRBV18, with D unresolved. The CDR3 covers 14 residues. Germline V gene data show CDR1 as KGHSH and CDR2 as LQKENI. Trimming removed 3 bases from V and 2 bases from J, with 7 bases in between. The CDR3 loop reads CASSPPGTNEKLFF. The CDR3 DNA is TGTGCCAGCTCACCCCCCGGGACTAATGAAAAACTGTTTTTT.

The chain combines TRBV5-6 with TRBJ2-3; the match to TRBD2 covers 9 bases. The V gene end was trimmed by 4 bases and the J gene end by 3 bases; junction bases not matched to a gene: 9. Germline assignment: CDR1 SGHDT and CDR2 YYEEEE. The CDR3 runs 16 residues. CDR3 region: CASSPVAGVGTDTQYF. In DNA, the CDR3 is TGTGCCAGCAGCCCTGTAGCGGGAGTCGGGACAGATACGCAGTATTTT.

The gene calls are TRBV5-6 and TRBJ1-4, with D perhaps matching TRBD1 (5 bases). The CDR3 spans 14 residues. V lost 0 bases, J lost 6 bases, and 9 bases lay in between. CDR1 and CDR2 (germline): SGHDT, YYEEEE. The CDR3 reads CASSLGWGDEKLFF. DNA of the CDR3: TGTGCCAGCAGCTTGGGCTGGGGCGATGAAAAACTGTTTTTT.

This chain joins TRBV15 and TRBJ1-5, with 10 bases matching TRBD1. The CDR3 loop spans 15 amino acids. The germline gives CDR1 LNHNV, CDR2 YYDKDF (reference sequence). The V segment lost 6 bases and the J segment 6 bases; nucleotides outside the gene matches: 8. CDR3 region: CATRGSGTGVQPQHF. As DNA, the CDR3 is TGTGCCACCAGGGGGAGTGGGACAGGGGTTCAGCCCCAGCATTTT.

This sequence joins TRBV5-1 and TRBJ2-7, with 7 bases aligning to TRBD1. V shed 4 bases and J 9 bases; nucleotides not matched to a gene: 10. The CDR3 length is 13 residues. Germline CDR1 SGHRS, CDR2 YFSETQ. The CDR3 reads CASSTGDGKRQYF. CDR3 in DNA: TGCGCCAGCAGCACAGGGGATGGGAAAAGGCAGTACTTC.